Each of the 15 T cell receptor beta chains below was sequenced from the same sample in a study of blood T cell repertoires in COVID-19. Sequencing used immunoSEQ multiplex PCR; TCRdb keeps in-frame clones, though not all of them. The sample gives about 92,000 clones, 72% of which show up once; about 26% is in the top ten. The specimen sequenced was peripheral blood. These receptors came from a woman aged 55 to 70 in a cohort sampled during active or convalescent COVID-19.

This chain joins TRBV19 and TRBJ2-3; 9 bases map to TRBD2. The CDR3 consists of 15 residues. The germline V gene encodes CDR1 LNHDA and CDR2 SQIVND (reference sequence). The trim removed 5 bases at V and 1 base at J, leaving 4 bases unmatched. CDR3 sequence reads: CASSASGVRTDTQYF. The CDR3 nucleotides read TGTGCCAGTAGTGCTAGCGGGGTCCGCACAGATACGCAGTATTTT.

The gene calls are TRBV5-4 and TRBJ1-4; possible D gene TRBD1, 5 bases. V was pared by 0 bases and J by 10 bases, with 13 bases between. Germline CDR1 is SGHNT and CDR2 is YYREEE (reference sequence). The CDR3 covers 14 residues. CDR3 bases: TGTGCCAGCAGCTTGGCCCAGGGATCTGGAAAACTGTTTTTT. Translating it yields CASSLAQGSGKLFF.

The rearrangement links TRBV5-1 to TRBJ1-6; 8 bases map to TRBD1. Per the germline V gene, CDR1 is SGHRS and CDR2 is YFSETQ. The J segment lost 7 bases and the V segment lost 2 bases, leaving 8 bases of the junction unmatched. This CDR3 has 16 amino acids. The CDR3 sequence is CASSLGGRTGNSPLHF. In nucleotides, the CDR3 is TGCGCCAGCAGCTTAGGGGGTAGGACAGGGAATTCACCCCTCCACTTT. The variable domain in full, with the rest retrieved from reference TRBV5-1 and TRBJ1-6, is KAGVTQTPRYLIKTRGQQVTLSCSPISGHRSVSWYQQTPGQGLQFLFEYFSETQRNKGNFPGRFSGRQFSNSRSEMNVSTLELGDSALYLCASSLGGRTGNSPLHFGNGTRLTVT.

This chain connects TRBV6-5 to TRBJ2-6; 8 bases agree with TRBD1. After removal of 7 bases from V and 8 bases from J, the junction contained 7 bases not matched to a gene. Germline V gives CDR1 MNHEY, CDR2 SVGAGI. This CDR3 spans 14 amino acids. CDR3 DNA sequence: TGTGCCAGCACTAAACAGGGGGGACCCAACGTCCTGACTTTC. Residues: CASTKQGGPNVLTF.

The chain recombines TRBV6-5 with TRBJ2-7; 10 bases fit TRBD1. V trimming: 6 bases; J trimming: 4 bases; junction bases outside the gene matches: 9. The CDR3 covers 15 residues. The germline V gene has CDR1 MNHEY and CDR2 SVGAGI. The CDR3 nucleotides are TGTGCCAGCAGAGACGACAGGGGGCTCCTATACGAGCAGTACTTC. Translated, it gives CASRDDRGLLYEQYF.

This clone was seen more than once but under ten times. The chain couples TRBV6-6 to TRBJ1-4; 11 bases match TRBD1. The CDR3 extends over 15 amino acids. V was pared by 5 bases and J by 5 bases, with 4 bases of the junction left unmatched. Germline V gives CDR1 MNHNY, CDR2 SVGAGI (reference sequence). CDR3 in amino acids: CASSPRDRGNEKLFF. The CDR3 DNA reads TGTGCCAGCAGTCCCCGGGACAGGGGGAATGAAAAACTGTTTTTT.

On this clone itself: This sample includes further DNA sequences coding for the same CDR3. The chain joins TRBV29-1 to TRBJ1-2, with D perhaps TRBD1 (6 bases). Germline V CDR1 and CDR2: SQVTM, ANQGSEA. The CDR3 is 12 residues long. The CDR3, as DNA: TGCCGCGGCGGGGGGGCGGGCCTGGGCTACACCTTC. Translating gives CRGGGAGLGYTF.

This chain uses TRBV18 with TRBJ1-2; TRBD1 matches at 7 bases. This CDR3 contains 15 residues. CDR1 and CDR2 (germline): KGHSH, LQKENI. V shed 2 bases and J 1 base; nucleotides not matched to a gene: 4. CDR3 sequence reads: CASSPNRDSNYGYTF. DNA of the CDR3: TGTGCCAGCTCACCAAACCGGGACAGTAACTATGGCTACACCTTC.

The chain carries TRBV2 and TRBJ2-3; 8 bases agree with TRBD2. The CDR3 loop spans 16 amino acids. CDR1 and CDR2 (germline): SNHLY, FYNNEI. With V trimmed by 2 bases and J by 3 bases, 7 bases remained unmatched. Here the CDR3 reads CASSERAAGGTDTQYF. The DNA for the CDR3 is TGTGCCAGCAGTGAACGGGCCGCGGGGGGTACAGATACGCAGTATTTT. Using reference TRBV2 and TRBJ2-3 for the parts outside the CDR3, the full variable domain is EPEVTQTPSHQVTQMGQEVILRCVPISNHLYFYWYRQILGQKVEFLVSFYNNEISEKSEIFDDQFSVERPDGSNFTLKIRSTKLEDSAMYFCASSERAAGGTDTQYFGPGTRLTVL.

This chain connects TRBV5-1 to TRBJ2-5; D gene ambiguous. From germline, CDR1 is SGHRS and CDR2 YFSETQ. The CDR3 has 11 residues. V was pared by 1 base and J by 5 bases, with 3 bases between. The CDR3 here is CASSLRETQYF. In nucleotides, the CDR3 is TGCGCCAGCAGCTTGCGGGAGACCCAGTACTTC. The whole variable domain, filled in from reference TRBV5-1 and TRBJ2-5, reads KAGVTQTPRYLIKTRGQQVTLSCSPISGHRSVSWYQQTPGQGLQFLFEYFSETQRNKGNFPGRFSGRQFSNSRSEMNVSTLELGDSALYLCASSLRETQYFGPGTRLLVL.

CDR3 DNA sequence: TGCAGTGCTAGTTACCCCCCGGGACAGGGTCTATCCTACGAGCAGTACTTC. Translated, it gives CSASYPPGQGLSYEQYF. The V gene is TRBV20-1, the J gene TRBJ2-7; 9 bases line up with TRBD1. With 3 bases clipped from V and 1 base from J, the junction kept 13 bases outside the gene matches. The germline gives CDR1 DFQATT, CDR2 SNEGSKA (reference sequence). The length of the CDR3 is 17 residues.

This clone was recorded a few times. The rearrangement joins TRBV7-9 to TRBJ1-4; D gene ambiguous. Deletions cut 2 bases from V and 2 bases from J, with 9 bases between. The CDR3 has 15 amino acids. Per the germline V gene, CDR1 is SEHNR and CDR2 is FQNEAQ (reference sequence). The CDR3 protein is CASSLRGNTNEKLFF. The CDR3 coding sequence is TGTGCCAGCAGCTTACGCGGTAACACTAATGAAAAACTGTTTTTT.

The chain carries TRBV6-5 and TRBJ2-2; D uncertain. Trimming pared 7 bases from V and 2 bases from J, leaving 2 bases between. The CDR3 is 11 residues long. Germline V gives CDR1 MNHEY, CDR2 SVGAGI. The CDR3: CASTNTGELFF. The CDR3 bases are TGTGCCAGCACTAACACCGGGGAGCTGTTTTTT.

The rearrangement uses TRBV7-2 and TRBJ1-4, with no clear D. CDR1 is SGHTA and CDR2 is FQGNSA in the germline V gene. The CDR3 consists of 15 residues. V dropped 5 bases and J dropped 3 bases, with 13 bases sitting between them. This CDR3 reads CASSVSGRPNEKLFF. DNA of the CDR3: TGTGCCAGCAGCGTGTCCGGGAGACCTAATGAAAAACTGTTTTTT. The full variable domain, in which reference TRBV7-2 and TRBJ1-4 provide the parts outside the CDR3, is GAGVSQSPSNKVTEKGKDVELRCDPISGHTALYWYRQSLGQGLEFLIYFQGNSAPDKSGLPSDRFSAERTGGSVSTLTIQRTQQEDSAVYLCASSVSGRPNEKLFFGSGTQLSVL.

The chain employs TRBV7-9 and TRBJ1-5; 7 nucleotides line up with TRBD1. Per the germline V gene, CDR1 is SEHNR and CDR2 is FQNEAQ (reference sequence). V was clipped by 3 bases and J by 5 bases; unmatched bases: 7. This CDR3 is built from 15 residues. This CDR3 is CASSLTGSGDQPQHF. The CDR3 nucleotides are TGTGCCAGCAGCTTGACAGGGAGTGGTGATCAGCCCCAGCATTTT.